The rows below give T cell receptor beta chains drawn from one sample of a study of blood T cell repertoires in COVID-19. Using immunoSEQ multiplex PCR, the repertoire was profiled, and TCRdb retains in-frame clones only, with some absent. The table records around 440,000 clones, approximately 90% of them present only once. Material: peripheral blood. Every receptor here comes from a woman aged 45-65 years with COVID-19, enrolled during active disease. CDR3s include the opening cysteine and the closing phenylalanine or tryptophan. D genes are given only for firm matches. Size tells how often a clone was seen (once, few, many) or the class of an expanded clone, and some rows leave it out.

CDR3,DNA,size,D,V,J
CASSPGQGSTDTQYF,TGTGCCAGCTCACCAGGACAGGGGAGCACAGATACGCAGTATTTT,NA,TRBD1,TRBV18,TRBJ2-3
CATSDGSSGGSTDTQYF,TGTGCCACCAGTGATGGTTCTAGCGGGGGTAGCACAGATACGCAGTATTTT,NA,TRBD2,TRBV24-1,TRBJ2-3
CASSLYAATNEKLFF,TGTGCCAGCAGCTTGTATGCAGCAACTAATGAAAAACTGTTTTTT,NA,NA,TRBV5-4,TRBJ1-4
CASSPQGQGSGTEAFF,TGTGCCAGCAGCCCCCAGGGGCAGGGATCGGGCACTGAAGCTTTCTTT,NA,NA,TRBV7-3,TRBJ1-1
CASSYPGGYGYTF,TGTGCCAGCAGTTACCCCGGTGGCTATGGCTACACCTTC,NA,NA,TRBV6-5,TRBJ1-2
CATGPGTGLSEQYF,TGTGCCACCGGACCCGGGACAGGTCTGAGCGAGCAGTACTTC,NA,TRBD1,TRBV24-1,TRBJ2-7
CASSESRSYGYTF,TGTGCCAGCAGTGAAAGTAGGAGCTATGGCTACACCTTC,NA,NA,TRBV6-1,TRBJ1-2
CASSSRQGLMNTEAFF,TGTGCCAGCAGTTCCCGACAGGGCTTAATGAACACTGAAGCTTTCTTT,NA,TRBD1,TRBV6-5,TRBJ1-1
CASSVATRGGTGELFF,TGTGCCAGCAGCGTAGCCACGCGGGGGGGCACCGGGGAGCTGTTTTTT,NA,TRBD2,TRBV9,TRBJ2-2
CASRPGQRYIRPRANTEAFF,TGTGCCAGCCGCCCAGGACAGCGCTACATAAGACCCAGGGCGAACACTGAAGCTTTCTTT,NA,NA,TRBV2,TRBJ1-1
CATSRGAGTYEQYF,TGTGCCACCAGCAGAGGGGCAGGGACCTACGAGCAGTACTTC,NA,NA,TRBV15,TRBJ2-7
CASSITGMGTDTQYF,TGTGCCAGTAGTATTACAGGGATGGGCACAGATACGCAGTATTTT,NA,NA,TRBV19,TRBJ2-3
CASSRGTGPTDTQYF,TGTGCCAGTAGTAGGGGGACAGGGCCGACAGATACGCAGTATTTT,NA,TRBD1,TRBV19,TRBJ2-3
CASSLGPPTGTYSGNTIYF,TGCGCCAGCAGCTTGGGGCCCCCTACAGGGACCTACTCTGGAAACACCATATATTTT,once,NA,TRBV5-1,TRBJ1-3
CASSTGQDNEKLFF,TGTGCCAGCTCTACCGGACAGGATAATGAAAAACTGTTTTTT,NA,TRBD1,TRBV18,TRBJ1-4
CSAHGGNRGGYTF,TGCAGCGCTCATGGGGGAAACAGGGGTGGCTACACCTTC,NA,TRBD1,TRBV29-1,TRBJ1-2
CASSPTGEETQYF,TGTGCCAGCAGCCCGACGGGTGAAGAGACCCAGTACTTC,NA,NA,TRBV6-4,TRBJ2-5
CASSQEPGTGPLLSYYGYTF,TGTGCCAGCAGCCAAGAACCCGGGACAGGGCCACTTCTGTCTTACTATGGCTACACCTTC,NA,TRBD1,TRBV3-1/TRBV3-2,TRBJ1-2
CATSGSASYEQFF,TGTGCCACCTCAGGCAGTGCTTCGTATGAGCAGTTCTTC,once,NA,TRBV12-3/TRBV12-4,TRBJ2-1
CASSRFPQGATYEQYF,TGTGCCAGCAGCCGATTTCCACAGGGGGCTACCTACGAGCAGTACTTC,NA,TRBD1,TRBV27,TRBJ2-7
CASSYQGRTEAFF,TGTGCCAGCAGTTACCAGGGGAGAACTGAAGCTTTCTTT,NA,NA,TRBV6-5,TRBJ1-1
CASSQSDMNTEAFF,TGTGCCAGCAGCCAATCTGACATGAACACTGAAGCTTTCTTT,NA,NA,TRBV3-1/TRBV3-2,TRBJ1-1
CSVEGVAGSEQFF,TGCAGCGTTGAAGGCGTGGCGGGCTCTGAGCAGTTCTTC,NA,NA,TRBV29-1,TRBJ2-1
CASNRGNSNQPQHF,TGTGCCAGCAACAGGGGAAATAGCAATCAGCCCCAGCATTTT,NA,TRBD1,TRBV19,TRBJ1-5
CASSPRRGDEKLFF,TGTGCCAGTAGTCCACGCCGGGGGGATGAAAAACTGTTTTTT,NA,NA,TRBV19,TRBJ1-4
CASSLAGTLRTDTQYF,TGCGCCAGCAGCTTGGCCGGGACTCTCCGCACAGATACGCAGTATTTT,NA,NA,TRBV5-1,TRBJ2-3
CAWSVGVDTEAFF,TGTGCCTGGAGTGTAGGGGTGGACACTGAAGCTTTCTTT,NA,NA,TRBV30,TRBJ1-1
CAISALDRGNTIYF,TGTGCCATCAGTGCACTCGACAGGGGAAACACCATATATTTT,few,NA,TRBV10-3,TRBJ1-3
CASSVEAASGADTQYF,TGTGCCAGCAGCGTAGAAGCCGCTAGCGGGGCAGATACGCAGTATTTT,NA,TRBD2,TRBV9,TRBJ2-3
CASSLDRSSYNEQFF,TGTGCCAGCAGCTTGGACAGGAGCTCCTACAATGAGCAGTTCTTC,NA,NA,TRBV5-6,TRBJ2-1
CASSGQGQGPTGELFF,TGTGCCAGCAGCGGCCAGGGGCAGGGGCCTACCGGGGAGCTGTTTTTT,once,NA,TRBV9,TRBJ2-2
CASSQGAGGSYEQYF,TGTGCCAGCAGCCAAGGAGCCGGGGGCTCCTACGAGCAGTACTTC,NA,NA,TRBV3-1/TRBV3-2,TRBJ2-7
CASSQDRETQYF,TGTGCCAGCAGCCAAGATCGAGAGACCCAGTACTTC,NA,NA,TRBV4-2,TRBJ2-5
CASSFSAGGLNNEQFF,TGTGCCAGCAGTTTTTCGGCCGGGGGATTAAACAATGAGCAGTTCTTC,NA,NA,TRBV27,TRBJ2-1
CASSRLEGSYEQYF,TGTGCCAGCAGTCGACTCGAGGGCTCCTACGAGCAGTACTTC,once,NA,TRBV5-8,TRBJ2-7
CASSPPSGGSSGELFF,TGTGCCAGCAGCCCACCAAGCGGGGGATCCTCCGGGGAGCTGTTTTTT,NA,TRBD2,TRBV11-2,TRBJ2-2
CASSFPRTNNEQFF,TGCGCCAGCAGCTTCCCCCGGACTAACAATGAGCAGTTCTTC,NA,NA,TRBV5-1,TRBJ2-1
CASSPGTTTDTQYF,TGTGCCAGCAGCCCCGGGACAACCACAGATACGCAGTATTTT,NA,NA,TRBV5-6,TRBJ2-3
CASSLTTGTVHTEAFF,TGCGCCAGCAGCCTAACTACCGGGACAGTTCACACTGAAGCTTTCTTT,many,TRBD1,TRBV4-1,TRBJ1-1
CASSSLEGYTF,TGTGCCAGCTCATCCTTAGAGGGCTACACCTTC,NA,NA,TRBV18,TRBJ1-2
CASSKEGRRRDTDTQYF,TGTGCCAGCAGCAAAGAGGGGCGTAGGCGAGACACAGATACGCAGTATTTT,NA,NA,TRBV21-1,TRBJ2-3
CASSVGGRGQFF,TGTGCCAGCAGCGTGGGGGGTCGAGGGCAGTTCTTC,NA,NA,TRBV9,TRBJ2-1
CATRQGGEQYF,TGTGCCACTCGACAGGGTGGGGAGCAGTACTTC,NA,TRBD1,TRBV19,TRBJ2-7
CASSQEWSTEAFF,TGTGCCAGCAGCCAAGAGTGGAGCACTGAAGCTTTCTTT,NA,NA,TRBV14,TRBJ1-1
CASSESGAHQPQHF,TGCGCCAGCAGTGAGTCGGGGGCGCATCAGCCCCAGCATTTT,NA,NA,TRBV10-2,TRBJ1-5
CASSFGAGEYNEQFF,TGTGCCAGCAGTTTCGGAGCGGGGGAGTACAATGAGCAGTTCTTC,NA,TRBD2,TRBV6-5,TRBJ2-1